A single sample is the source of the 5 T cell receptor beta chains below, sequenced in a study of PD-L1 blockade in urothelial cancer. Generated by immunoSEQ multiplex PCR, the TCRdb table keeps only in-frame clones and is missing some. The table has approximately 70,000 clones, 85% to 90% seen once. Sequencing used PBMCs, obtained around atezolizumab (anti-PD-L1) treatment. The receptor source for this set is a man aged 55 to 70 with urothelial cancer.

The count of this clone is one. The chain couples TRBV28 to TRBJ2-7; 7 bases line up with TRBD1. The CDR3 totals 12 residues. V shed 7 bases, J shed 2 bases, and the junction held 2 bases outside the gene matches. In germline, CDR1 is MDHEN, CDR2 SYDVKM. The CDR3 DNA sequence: TGTGCCAGCACGACAGGGACCTACGAGCAGTACTTC. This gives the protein CASTTGTYEQYF.

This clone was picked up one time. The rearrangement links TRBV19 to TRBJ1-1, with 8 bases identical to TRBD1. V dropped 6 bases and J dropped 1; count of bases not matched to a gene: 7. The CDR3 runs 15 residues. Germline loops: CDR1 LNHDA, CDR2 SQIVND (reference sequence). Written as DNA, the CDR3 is TGTGCCAGTAGGGACAGGGTTCTGCGGAACACTGAAGCTTTCTTT. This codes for CASRDRVLRNTEAFF.

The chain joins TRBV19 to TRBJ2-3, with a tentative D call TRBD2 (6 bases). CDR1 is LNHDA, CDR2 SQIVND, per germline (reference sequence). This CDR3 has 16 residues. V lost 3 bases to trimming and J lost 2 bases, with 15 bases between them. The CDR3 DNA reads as TGTGCCAGTAGTATGAAACGAGCGGGCTCCACAGATACGCAGTATTTT. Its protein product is CASSMKRAGSTDTQYF.

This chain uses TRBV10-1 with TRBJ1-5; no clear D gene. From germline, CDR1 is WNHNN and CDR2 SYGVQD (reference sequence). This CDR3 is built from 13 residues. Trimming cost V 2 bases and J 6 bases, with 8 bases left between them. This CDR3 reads CASSERGGQPQHF. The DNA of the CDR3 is TGCGCCAGCAGTGAGCGGGGTGGTCAGCCCCAGCATTTT.

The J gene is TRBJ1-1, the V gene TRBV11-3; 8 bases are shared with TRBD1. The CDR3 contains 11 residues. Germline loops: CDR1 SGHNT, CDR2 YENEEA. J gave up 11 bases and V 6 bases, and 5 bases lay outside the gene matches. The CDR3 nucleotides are TGTGCCAGCAGGGGGACAGGAGAGGCTTTCTTT. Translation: CASRGTGEAFF.